The rows below give T cell receptor beta chains drawn from one sample of a study of OX40 agonist ivuxolimab in advanced cancers. Generated by immunoSEQ multiplex PCR, the TCRdb table keeps only in-frame clones and is missing some. This table has 45,000 or so clones, 65% to 90% appearing once. This sample comprised CD4+ or CD8+ T cells sorted from blood, obtained in a trial of the OX40 agonist ivuxolimab. These receptor sequences come from an adult with an advanced solid tumor such as melanoma, head and neck, liver or kidney cancer. Each CDR3 is given with its conserved first and last residue. The order of the fields is clone size, J gene, V gene, D gene, CDR3 protein, CDR3 DNA. A D gene is named only where the DNA matches it firmly. For some rows the clone size is stated as once, few or many, or as a class when expanded; others skip it.

>-|TRBJ1-5|TRBV6-6|-
CASTLRVNQSQHF
TGTGCCAGCACCCTGAGAGTCAATCAGTCCCAGCATTTT
>-|TRBJ2-2|TRBV7-2|TRBD2
CASSRTGGASTGELFF
TGTGCCAGCAGCCGGACGGGGGGGGCTTCCACCGGGGAGCTGTTTTTT
>-|TRBJ2-7|TRBV19|-
CASSLMGAGEQYF
TGTGCCAGTAGTCTCATGGGGGCAGGGGAGCAGTACTTC
>-|TRBJ1-6|TRBV11-2|TRBD1
CASSLSTGSPLHF
TGTGCCAGCAGCTTATCGACAGGGTCACCCCTCCACTTT
>-|TRBJ1-1|TRBV7-1|-
CASSPLGTTEAFF
TGTGCCAGCAGCCCCCTGGGTACCACTGAAGCTTTCTTT
>once|TRBJ2-7|TRBV6-1|-
CASSLKPSGFGEQYF
TGTGCCAGCAGCTTAAAACCTTCAGGGTTTGGCGAGCAGTACTTC
>once|TRBJ2-5|TRBV18|-
CASSPMGETQYF
TGTGCCAGCTCACCTATGGGAGAGACCCAGTACTTC
>-|TRBJ2-3|TRBV6-5|-
CASSITASTDTQYF
TGTGCCAGCAGTATAACGGCTAGCACAGATACGCAGTATTTT
>-|TRBJ2-2|TRBV4-2|TRBD2
CASSLVVLAGGSGELFF
TGTGCCAGCAGCTTGGTCGTCCTAGCGGGTGGATCTGGGGAGCTGTTTTTT
>-|TRBJ1-3|TRBV7-9|-
CASSQDPGAGNTIYF
TGTGCCAGCAGCCAGGACCCGGGGGCTGGAAACACCATATATTTT
>-|TRBJ1-5|TRBV5-6|-
CASTFREGHQPQHF
TGTGCCAGCACCTTTCGGGAGGGGCATCAGCCCCAGCATTTT
>-|TRBJ1-1|TRBV5-1|-
CASTGKQNTEAFF
TGCGCCAGCACGGGCAAACAGAACACTGAAGCTTTCTTT
>-|TRBJ2-1|TRBV5-4|-
CASSQRQVLPYNEQFF
TGTGCCAGCAGCCAACGACAGGTCCTACCCTACAATGAGCAGTTCTTC
>-|TRBJ1-5|TRBV7-2|-
CASSSQGMDQPQHF
TGTGCCAGCAGCTCGCAGGGGATGGATCAGCCCCAGCATTTT
>-|TRBJ2-2|TRBV4-3|-
CASSPVTGAVTGELFF
TGCGCCAGCAGCCCCGTGACCGGGGCCGTGACCGGGGAGCTGTTTTTT
>-|TRBJ2-1|TRBV5-6|TRBD2
CASSFPGLGNEQFF
TGTGCCAGCAGCTTCCCGGGACTAGGGAATGAGCAGTTCTTC
>-|TRBJ1-2|TRBV27|-
CASSATRQGHYGYTF
TGTGCCAGCAGTGCCACGAGACAAGGACACTATGGCTACACCTTC
>-|TRBJ1-4|TRBV19|-
CASSTSGRTNEKLFF
TGTGCCAGTAGTACCTCCGGCCGAACTAATGAAAAACTGTTTTTT
>-|TRBJ1-4|TRBV7-6|-
CASSLGLTNEKLFF
TGTGCCAGCAGCTTAGGGTTAACTAATGAAAAACTGTTTTTT
>-|TRBJ2-7|TRBV6-6|-
CASSKTGDSSYEQYF
TGTGCCAGCAGCAAAACAGGAGATTCTTCCTACGAGCAGTACTTC
>few|TRBJ1-2|TRBV10-2|-
CASRTDSYGYTF
TGCGCCAGCAGAACAGACAGCTATGGCTACACCTTC
>-|TRBJ2-3|TRBV9|TRBD2
CASSENPGLGTDTQYF
TGTGCCAGCAGCGAAAACCCGGGACTAGGCACAGATACGCAGTATTTT
>-|TRBJ2-7|TRBV7-6|TRBD2
CASSFSGTSHYEQYF
TGTGCCAGCAGTTTTTCCGGGACTAGTCACTACGAGCAGTACTTC
>-|TRBJ2-6|TRBV5-5|-
CASCRPVQSRANVLTF
TGTGCCAGCTGTAGGCCTGTACAAAGTCGGGCCAACGTCCTGACTTTC
>few|TRBJ2-3|TRBV11-2|TRBD1
CASSFPRGLYVDTQYF
TGTGCCAGCAGCTTCCCCAGGGGGCTATATGTGGATACGCAGTATTTT
>-|TRBJ1-5|TRBV28|TRBD1
CATQGVTSNQPQHF
TGTGCCACACAGGGGGTTACTAGCAATCAGCCCCAGCATTTT
>-|TRBJ2-2|TRBV7-2|-
CASSRSRRENTGELFF
TGTGCCAGCAGCCGTAGTAGGCGTGAGAACACCGGGGAGCTGTTTTTT
>-|TRBJ2-5|TRBV4-1|TRBD1
CASSQEQGAQETQYF
TGCGCCAGCAGCCAAGAACAGGGGGCCCAAGAGACCCAGTACTTC
>-|TRBJ1-2|TRBV5-6|TRBD1
CASSLRQGSDGYTF
TGTGCCAGCAGTTTAAGACAGGGATCCGATGGCTACACCTTC
>-|TRBJ1-2|TRBV30|-
CAWSTGIYNYGYTF
TGTGCCTGGAGTACAGGGATCTATAACTATGGCTACACCTTC
>-|TRBJ1-1|TRBV6-1|-
CASSERGNTEAFF
TGTGCCAGCAGTGAACGTGGGAACACTGAAGCTTTCTTT
>once|TRBJ1-2|TRBV7-9|-
CASSQGLNYGYTF
TGTGCCAGCAGCCAGGGACTAAACTATGGCTACACCTTC
>-|TRBJ1-1|TRBV10-2|TRBD1
CASSEKGGTVEAFF
TGCGCCAGCAGTGAGAAAGGGGGGACAGTTGAAGCTTTCTTT
>-|TRBJ1-1|TRBV29-1|-
CSVAGQSWAFF
TGCAGCGTGGCTGGACAGTCCTGGGCTTTCTTT
>-|TRBJ1-5|TRBV6-5|TRBD1
CASSRDSNQPQHF
TGTGCCAGCAGTAGGGACAGTAATCAGCCCCAGCATTTT
>-|TRBJ1-2|TRBV25-1|TRBD1
CASSGTGSNYGYTF
TGTGCCAGCAGTGGGACAGGGTCTAACTATGGCTACACCTTC
>few|TRBJ2-7|TRBV5-1|-
CASSPGSYEQYF
TGCGCCAGCAGCCCGGGCTCCTACGAGCAGTACTTC
>-|TRBJ1-3|TRBV18|-
CASSPNPRSSGNTIYF
TGTGCCAGCTCACCAAATCCCAGAAGCTCTGGAAACACCATATATTTT
>-|TRBJ2-7|TRBV21-1|-
CASSVGGQSSYEQYF
TGTGCCAGCAGCGTTGGCGGACAGAGCTCCTACGAGCAGTACTTC
>-|TRBJ2-1|TRBV7-9|TRBD1
CASWGQGAPNEQFF
TGTGCCAGCTGGGGACAGGGGGCTCCAAATGAGCAGTTCTTC
>once|TRBJ2-1|TRBV19|-
CASSWDDYNEQFF
TGTGCCAGTAGTTGGGACGACTACAATGAGCAGTTCTTC
>-|TRBJ2-4|TRBV18|TRBD1
CASSPLGQGVNIQYF
TGTGCCAGCTCCCCCTTAGGACAGGGGGTGAACATTCAGTACTTC
>-|TRBJ1-5|TRBV4-1|-
CASSQSDTYSNQPQHF
TGCGCCAGCAGCCAATCGGACACCTATAGCAATCAGCCCCAGCATTTT
>-|TRBJ1-1|TRBV7-9|-
CASSPGAESTEAFF
TGTGCCAGCAGCCCCGGTGCGGAGAGCACTGAAGCTTTCTTT
>few|TRBJ1-5|TRBV30|-
CAWRQGNSNQPQHF
TGTGCCTGGAGGCAGGGTAATAGCAATCAGCCCCAGCATTTT
>few|TRBJ1-4|TRBV2|-
CATRPDRQFEKLFF
TGTGCCACCCGACCAGACAGACAGTTTGAAAAACTGTTTTTT
>-|TRBJ1-3|TRBV7-9|-
CASSEIPLSGNTIYF
TGTGCCAGCAGCGAAATCCCACTCTCTGGAAACACCATATATTTT
>once|TRBJ2-3|TRBV18|-
CASSSIDGLADTQYF
TGTGCCAGCTCATCCATAGACGGGCTTGCAGATACGCAGTATTTT
>once|TRBJ1-2|TRBV2|-
CASSERGNYGYTF
TGTGCCAGCTCAGAAAGGGGTAACTATGGCTACACCTTC
>-|TRBJ2-3|TRBV9|TRBD1
CASSPGQGTTDTQYF
TGTGCCAGCAGCCCCGGACAGGGGACCACAGATACGCAGTATTTT
>-|TRBJ2-1|TRBV11-2|TRBD2
CASSLESGGVQFF
TGTGCCAGCAGCTTAGAAAGCGGGGGAGTGCAGTTCTTC
>-|TRBJ1-3|TRBV2|-
CASSAGLGNTIYF
TGTGCCAGCAGTGCAGGGCTCGGAAACACCATATATTTT
>-|TRBJ1-1|TRBV13|-
CASSKGHLEGAFF
TGTGCCAGCAGTAAGGGACACCTCGAGGGAGCTTTCTTT
>-|TRBJ1-1|TRBV6-1|TRBD1
CASKVQGAETEAFF
TGTGCCAGCAAGGTACAGGGGGCGGAAACTGAAGCTTTCTTT
>-|TRBJ2-6|TRBV19|TRBD1
CASLPGQGAAGANVLTF
TGTGCCAGTTTACCGGGACAGGGGGCTGCTGGGGCCAACGTCCTGACTTTC
>once|TRBJ2-3|TRBV19|-
CASSNTGSSTDTQYF
TGTGCCAGTAGCAATACAGGGAGCAGCACAGATACGCAGTATTTT
>-|TRBJ1-1|TRBV12-5|-
CASGVRQEAFF
TGTGCTAGTGGTGTTCGACAGGAGGCTTTCTTT
>-|TRBJ2-7|TRBV23-1|-
CASSQSRHTYEQYF
TGCGCCAGCAGTCAATCGCGACATACCTACGAGCAGTACTTC
>-|TRBJ1-1|TRBV5-8|-
CASSLWPKNTEAFF
TGTGCCAGCAGCTTGTGGCCGAAGAACACTGAAGCTTTCTTT
>-|TRBJ1-1|TRBV6-1|TRBD1
CASSEGTGNWNTEAFF
TGTGCCAGCAGTGAGGGGACAGGGAACTGGAACACTGAAGCTTTCTTT